A selection of T cell receptor beta chains follows, all from one sample in a study of shared clonotypes between healthy human individuals. The data were produced by immunoSEQ multiplex PCR, yet TCRdb's version contains in-frame clones alone and is incomplete. The sample lists millions of clones; over 85% were seen once. Sequencing used naive CD8+ T cells sorted from blood. These receptor sequences come from a man aged 18 to 29 in good health. The CDR3 runs from the conserved cysteine through the conserved F or W. The D gene is left open where the match is weak. The size of a clone is reported for some rows only, either as once, few or many, or as a class for expanded clones.

J gene: TRBJ2-6
clone size: once
D gene: -
V gene: TRBV19
CDR3 DNA: TGTGCCAGTAGTGCCGCGGGACAAGACTCTGGGGCCAACGTCCTGACTTTC
CDR3 protein: CASSAAGQDSGANVLTF

J gene: TRBJ2-2
clone size: -
D gene: -
V gene: TRBV19
CDR3 DNA: TGTGCCAGTACCGTTCGCCCTGCGACAATGAACACCGGGGAGCTGTTTTTT
CDR3 protein: CASTVRPATMNTGELFF

J gene: TRBJ2-1
clone size: -
D gene: TRBD1
V gene: TRBV29-1
CDR3 DNA: TGCAGCGGGACAGGGGCCGAGGTCGGGCAGTTCTTC
CDR3 protein: CSGTGAEVGQFF

J gene: TRBJ2-3
clone size: -
D gene: TRBD2
V gene: TRBV7-9
CDR3 DNA: TGTGCCAGCAGCCCCCTTCTAGCGGGAGGGCGGGATACGCAGTATTTT
CDR3 protein: CASSPLLAGGRDTQYF

J gene: TRBJ2-7
clone size: -
D gene: -
V gene: TRBV4-3
CDR3 DNA: TGCGCCAGCAGCCAAGATGGTAGGGGAGCCTACGAGCAGTACTTC
CDR3 protein: CASSQDGRGAYEQYF

J gene: TRBJ1-5
clone size: once
D gene: TRBD1
V gene: TRBV19
CDR3 DNA: TGTGCCAGTAGTCCAGGGGGATTCAATCAGCCCCAGCATTTT
CDR3 protein: CASSPGGFNQPQHF

J gene: TRBJ1-1
clone size: -
D gene: -
V gene: TRBV2
CDR3 DNA: TGTGCCAGCAGAACGGGGGGCGCCCCGGACACTGAAGCTTTCTTT
CDR3 protein: CASRTGGAPDTEAFF

J gene: TRBJ2-1
clone size: -
D gene: -
V gene: TRBV27
CDR3 DNA: TGTGCCAGCAGTTTGAGAGGGGGGGGTGAGCAGTTCTTC
CDR3 protein: CASSLRGGGEQFF

J gene: TRBJ1-3
clone size: once
D gene: TRBD1
V gene: TRBV27
CDR3 DNA: TGTGCCAGCAGTCACAGGGGGCCGGTAGGAAACACCATATATTTT
CDR3 protein: CASSHRGPVGNTIYF

J gene: TRBJ2-7
clone size: once
D gene: -
V gene: TRBV27
CDR3 DNA: TGTGCCAGCAGTTTCTCCCCTATAATGAAGCCGGGCGAGCAGTACTTC
CDR3 protein: CASSFSPIMKPGEQYF

J gene: TRBJ2-7
clone size: -
D gene: -
V gene: TRBV6-1
CDR3 DNA: TGTGCCAGCAGTGAACGGCAGCCCTACGAGCAGTACTTC
CDR3 protein: CASSERQPYEQYF

J gene: TRBJ2-7
clone size: -
D gene: -
V gene: TRBV6-5
CDR3 DNA: TGTGCCAGCAGTTACGCGGACGGTACCTACGAGCAGTACTTC
CDR3 protein: CASSYADGTYEQYF

J gene: TRBJ2-3
clone size: -
D gene: TRBD2
V gene: TRBV7-9
CDR3 DNA: TGTGCCAGCAGCTTAGTGGCGGGAGCAACAGATACGCAGTATTTT
CDR3 protein: CASSLVAGATDTQYF

J gene: TRBJ2-7
clone size: once
D gene: -
V gene: TRBV10-3
CDR3 DNA: TGTGCCTCCGGGTCCGAGACATCTGCCTACGAGCAGTACTTC
CDR3 protein: CASGSETSAYEQYF

J gene: TRBJ1-1
clone size: -
D gene: -
V gene: TRBV7-9
CDR3 DNA: TGTGCCAGCAGCTTAGTTTACACAGCCTTCATGAACACTGAAGCTTTCTTT
CDR3 protein: CASSLVYTAFMNTEAFF

J gene: TRBJ1-1
clone size: once
D gene: -
V gene: TRBV7-9
CDR3 DNA: TGTGCCAGCAGCCTAGGGGGAGGGGGGAACACTGAAGCTTTCTTT
CDR3 protein: CASSLGGGGNTEAFF

J gene: TRBJ2-1
clone size: -
D gene: TRBD1
V gene: TRBV6-5
CDR3 DNA: TGTGCCAGCAGCCACTGGGACAGTTACAATGAGCAGTTCTTC
CDR3 protein: CASSHWDSYNEQFF

J gene: TRBJ2-7
clone size: -
D gene: TRBD2
V gene: TRBV9
CDR3 DNA: TGTGCCAGCAGCGTAGCTCCTAGCGGGAGGTATAGCTCCTACGAGCAGTACTTC
CDR3 protein: CASSVAPSGRYSSYEQYF

J gene: TRBJ2-1
clone size: -
D gene: -
V gene: TRBV7-9
CDR3 DNA: TGTGCCAGCAGCCTCCCTTCAGGGGCCCCGGGTTGGGAGCAGTTCTTC
CDR3 protein: CASSLPSGAPGWEQFF

J gene: TRBJ2-7
clone size: -
D gene: TRBD2
V gene: TRBV5-8
CDR3 DNA: TGTGCCAGCAGCTTAGCGGGGTTTGTCGGCTACGAGCAGTACTTC
CDR3 protein: CASSLAGFVGYEQYF

J gene: TRBJ2-1
clone size: few
D gene: -
V gene: TRBV4-1
CDR3 DNA: TGCGCCAGCAGCCAAGACAGCACCTACAATGAGCAGTTCTTC
CDR3 protein: CASSQDSTYNEQFF

J gene: TRBJ2-4
clone size: -
D gene: -
V gene: TRBV12-5
CDR3 DNA: TGTGCTAGTGGTATCCGACAGGAGCTAGCCAAAAACATTCAGTACTTC
CDR3 protein: CASGIRQELAKNIQYF

J gene: TRBJ2-5
clone size: -
D gene: -
V gene: TRBV5-6
CDR3 DNA: TGTGCCAGCAGCTTGGGGAGGTCGGTTTTTGGAGAGACCCAGTACTTC
CDR3 protein: CASSLGRSVFGETQYF

J gene: TRBJ2-2
clone size: -
D gene: -
V gene: TRBV9
CDR3 DNA: TGTGCCAGCAGCGCGAAGGGTCCGATCAACACCGGGGAGCTGTTTTTT
CDR3 protein: CASSAKGPINTGELFF

J gene: TRBJ2-5
clone size: -
D gene: -
V gene: TRBV7-9
CDR3 DNA: TGTGCCAGCAGCCCAGCCCCCGAGGGCCAAGAGACCCAGTACTTC
CDR3 protein: CASSPAPEGQETQYF

J gene: TRBJ2-7
clone size: few
D gene: -
V gene: TRBV11-2
CDR3 DNA: TGTGCCAGCAGCTCTGCAACGGAGAGCTCCTACGAGCAGTACTTC
CDR3 protein: CASSSATESSYEQYF

J gene: TRBJ2-3
clone size: -
D gene: -
V gene: TRBV6-5
CDR3 DNA: TGTGCCAGCGCAAAGTTCGACACAGATACGCAGTATTTT
CDR3 protein: CASAKFDTDTQYF

J gene: TRBJ2-7
clone size: -
D gene: -
V gene: TRBV25-1
CDR3 DNA: TGTGCCAGCAGTCTACTATTACAAGGCGAGCAGTACTTC
CDR3 protein: CASSLLLQGEQYF

J gene: TRBJ1-2
clone size: -
D gene: -
V gene: TRBV28
CDR3 DNA: TGTGCCAGCAGTCCCCGGAGTTCAAGAAACTATGGCTACACCTTC
CDR3 protein: CASSPRSSRNYGYTF

J gene: TRBJ2-3
clone size: -
D gene: -
V gene: TRBV7-2
CDR3 DNA: TGTGCCAGCAGCCGGGACGGAGTCACAGATACGCAGTATTTT
CDR3 protein: CASSRDGVTDTQYF

J gene: TRBJ1-5
clone size: -
D gene: TRBD1
V gene: TRBV6-5
CDR3 DNA: TGTGCCAGCAGTTCCCGGAAAGGGGGCCAGCCCCAGCATTTT
CDR3 protein: CASSSRKGGQPQHF

J gene: TRBJ1-4
clone size: -
D gene: -
V gene: TRBV14
CDR3 DNA: TGTGCCAGCAGCCAAGATCTGGGGCAGGGCACGAAGGAAAAACTGTTTTTT
CDR3 protein: CASSQDLGQGTKEKLFF

J gene: TRBJ2-1
clone size: -
D gene: -
V gene: TRBV29-1
CDR3 DNA: TGCAGCGGTGAGCGGAGCTACAATGAGCAGTTCTTC
CDR3 protein: CSGERSYNEQFF

J gene: TRBJ1-2
clone size: -
D gene: -
V gene: TRBV27
CDR3 DNA: TGTGCCAGCAGTTTGGGCAGAAACTATGGCTACACCTTC
CDR3 protein: CASSLGRNYGYTF

J gene: TRBJ2-2
clone size: few
D gene: -
V gene: TRBV5-5
CDR3 DNA: TGTGCCAGCAGCTTGCAGGGGAACACCGGGGAGCTGTTTTTT
CDR3 protein: CASSLQGNTGELFF

J gene: TRBJ1-2
clone size: once
D gene: -
V gene: TRBV11-2
CDR3 DNA: TGTGCCAGCAGCTTAGCCCCGGGGGGCGGCTACACCTTC
CDR3 protein: CASSLAPGGGYTF

J gene: TRBJ1-4
clone size: -
D gene: -
V gene: TRBV15
CDR3 DNA: TGTGCCACCAGCAGAGTGATAACCGAAAAACTGTTTTTT
CDR3 protein: CATSRVITEKLFF

J gene: TRBJ2-7
clone size: once
D gene: -
V gene: TRBV28
CDR3 DNA: TGTGCCAGCAGTTTCGGCGGGTTACCCGAGCAGTACTTC
CDR3 protein: CASSFGGLPEQYF

J gene: TRBJ1-4
clone size: -
D gene: -
V gene: TRBV9
CDR3 DNA: TGTGCCAGCAGCGTAACAGGTACTGGGGATGAAAAACTGTTTTTT
CDR3 protein: CASSVTGTGDEKLFF

J gene: TRBJ2-7
clone size: -
D gene: -
V gene: TRBV6-6
CDR3 DNA: TGTGCCAGCAGTTACGCGGGGACCCTCTACGAGCAGTACTTC
CDR3 protein: CASSYAGTLYEQYF

J gene: TRBJ2-1
clone size: -
D gene: -
V gene: TRBV19
CDR3 DNA: TGTGCCAGTAGTGTAGCGAGTGTCCCCTACAATGAGCAGTTCTTC
CDR3 protein: CASSVASVPYNEQFF